A selection of T cell receptor beta chains follows, all from one sample in a study of blood T cells in healthy people across ages. TCRdb re-called the 5' RACE reads with MiXCR, one entry per CDR3 protein. The repertoire holds 1,100,000 or so distinct CDR3 sequences, with 35% to 50% as singletons. Sequencing was performed on blood. Source of these receptors: a woman in her sixties or seventies in good health. The CDR3 runs from the conserved cysteine through the conserved F or W. The order of the fields is J gene, clone size, D gene, V gene, CDR3 protein, CDR3 DNA. The D gene is left open where the match is weak. Only part of the rows carry a size: once, few, many, or a class if the clone is expanded.

J gene: TRBJ2-4
clone size: once
D gene: NA
V gene: TRBV29-1
CDR3 protein: CSVEDGTKNIQYF
CDR3 DNA: TGCAGCGTTGAGGACGGGACCAAAAACATTCAGTACTTC

J gene: TRBJ2-5
clone size: NA
D gene: TRBD1
V gene: TRBV5-1
CDR3 protein: CASSPNRGQETQYF
CDR3 DNA: TGCGCCAGCAGCCCTAACAGGGGCCAAGAGACCCAGTACTTC

J gene: TRBJ2-1
clone size: NA
D gene: NA
V gene: TRBV7-2
CDR3 protein: CASSLWAEQFF
CDR3 DNA: TGTGCCAGCAGCTTATGGGCAGAGCAGTTCTTC

J gene: TRBJ2-1
clone size: few
D gene: TRBD2
V gene: TRBV28
CDR3 protein: CASSSSGGGRNEQFF
CDR3 DNA: TGTGCCAGCAGTTCATCGGGGGGGGGCCGCAATGAGCAGTTCTTC

J gene: TRBJ2-5
clone size: many
D gene: NA
V gene: TRBV15
CDR3 protein: CATSRDVGSQYF
CDR3 DNA: TGTGCCACCAGCAGAGATGTCGGGTCCCAGTACTTC

J gene: TRBJ2-7
clone size: NA
D gene: NA
V gene: TRBV20-1
CDR3 protein: CSARDFGGRGQYF
CDR3 DNA: TGCAGTGCTAGAGATTTTGGGGGGCGCGGGCAGTACTTC

J gene: TRBJ2-7
clone size: NA
D gene: NA
V gene: TRBV11-3
CDR3 protein: CASSLEGARNGEQYF
CDR3 DNA: TGTGCCAGCAGCTTAGAGGGGGCGCGGAATGGTGAGCAGTACTTC

J gene: TRBJ2-1
clone size: few
D gene: TRBD2
V gene: TRBV4-2
CDR3 protein: CASSQVFAGGSLYNEQFF
CDR3 DNA: TGTGCCAGCAGCCAAGTTTTCGCCGGCGGGAGCCTTTACAATGAGCAGTTCTTC

J gene: TRBJ2-7
clone size: few
D gene: NA
V gene: TRBV7-6
CDR3 protein: CASSLEGGIYYEQYF
CDR3 DNA: TGTGCCAGCAGCTTAGAGGGGGGGATATACTACGAGCAGTACTTC

J gene: TRBJ1-4
clone size: few
D gene: NA
V gene: TRBV12-5
CDR3 protein: CASGSAQDLFF
CDR3 DNA: TGTGCTAGTGGGTCGGCACAGGACCTGTTTTTT

J gene: TRBJ2-1
clone size: NA
D gene: NA
V gene: TRBV3-1
CDR3 protein: CASSQDGSHDNEQFF
CDR3 DNA: TGTGCCAGCAGCCAGGACGGATCCCACGACAATGAGCAGTTCTTC

J gene: TRBJ1-6
clone size: few
D gene: NA
V gene: TRBV6-1
CDR3 protein: CASTETQYNSPLHF
CDR3 DNA: TGTGCCAGCACCGAGACACAATATAATTCACCCCTCCACTTT

J gene: TRBJ2-7
clone size: NA
D gene: TRBD1
V gene: TRBV15
CDR3 protein: CATSRGQGVDTYEQYF
CDR3 DNA: TGTGCCACCAGCAGAGGGCAGGGGGTAGACACCTACGAGCAGTACTTC

J gene: TRBJ1-4
clone size: few
D gene: NA
V gene: TRBV12-3/TRBV12-4
CDR3 protein: CASSSYLGLASGLFF
CDR3 DNA: TGTGCCAGCAGCTCCTATCTGGGGTTGGCCTCAGGACTGTTTTTT

J gene: TRBJ1-1
clone size: few
D gene: NA
V gene: TRBV5-1
CDR3 protein: CASSLRTINTEAFF
CDR3 DNA: TGCGCCAGCAGCTTGCGGACCATAAACACTGAAGCTTTCTTT

J gene: TRBJ2-3
clone size: few
D gene: TRBD2
V gene: TRBV20-1
CDR3 protein: CSARDPSGNTDTQYF
CDR3 DNA: TGCAGTGCTAGAGATCCCAGCGGGAATACAGATACGCAGTATTTT

J gene: TRBJ2-3
clone size: NA
D gene: NA
V gene: TRBV6-5
CDR3 protein: CASTPLGASTDTQYF
CDR3 DNA: TGTGCCAGCACTCCCCTGGGCGCGAGCACAGATACGCAGTATTTT

J gene: TRBJ2-3
clone size: few
D gene: NA
V gene: TRBV2
CDR3 protein: CASSDRDRQDTQYF
CDR3 DNA: TGTGCCAGCAGTGATCGGGACCGGCAGGATACGCAGTATTTT

J gene: TRBJ1-2
clone size: few
D gene: NA
V gene: TRBV20-1
CDR3 protein: CSSNLAEGYGYTF
CDR3 DNA: TGCAGTTCTAACTTAGCGGAGGGCTATGGCTACACCTTC

J gene: TRBJ2-7
clone size: many
D gene: NA
V gene: TRBV5-4
CDR3 protein: CASSLDGGPYEQYF
CDR3 DNA: TGTGCCAGCAGCTTGGACGGGGGCCCCTACGAGCAGTACTTC

J gene: TRBJ1-2
clone size: NA
D gene: TRBD1
V gene: TRBV28
CDR3 protein: CASSFVGQDYGYTF
CDR3 DNA: TGTGCCAGCAGTTTCGTCGGACAGGACTATGGCTACACCTTC

J gene: TRBJ2-3
clone size: few
D gene: TRBD1
V gene: TRBV6-1
CDR3 protein: CASSESRWGGDRGTDTQYF
CDR3 DNA: TGTGCCAGCAGTGAAAGTCGGTGGGGTGGGGACAGGGGAACAGATACGCAGTATTTT

J gene: TRBJ2-7
clone size: few
D gene: TRBD1
V gene: TRBV6-1
CDR3 protein: CASSEGWDSVRGDEQYF
CDR3 DNA: TGTGCCAGCAGTGAAGGTTGGGACAGTGTGAGGGGTGACGAGCAGTACTTC

J gene: TRBJ2-7
clone size: few
D gene: TRBD2
V gene: TRBV11-2
CDR3 protein: CASSFGEWREVQEQYF
CDR3 DNA: TGTGCCAGCAGCTTCGGCGAGTGGCGGGAGGTACAAGAGCAGTACTTC

J gene: TRBJ2-5
clone size: NA
D gene: NA
V gene: TRBV6-5
CDR3 protein: CASSQDGLKQETQYF
CDR3 DNA: TGTGCCAGCAGCCAGGACGGATTAAAGCAAGAGACCCAGTACTTC

J gene: TRBJ1-5
clone size: NA
D gene: TRBD1
V gene: TRBV6-2/TRBV6-3
CDR3 protein: CASSGTGFMQPQHF
CDR3 DNA: TGTGCCAGCAGCGGGACAGGGTTTATGCAGCCCCAGCATTTT

J gene: TRBJ2-7
clone size: few
D gene: TRBD1
V gene: TRBV18
CDR3 protein: CASSVGQGADYEQYF
CDR3 DNA: TGTGCCAGCTCGGTGGGACAGGGGGCCGACTACGAGCAGTACTTC

J gene: TRBJ2-4
clone size: few
D gene: TRBD2
V gene: TRBV13
CDR3 protein: CASSRSTSGELKNIQYF
CDR3 DNA: TGTGCCAGCAGCCGCTCGACTAGCGGGGAACTCAAAAACATTCAGTACTTC

J gene: TRBJ2-4
clone size: once
D gene: TRBD1
V gene: TRBV7-8
CDR3 protein: CASSPTGTGAEGNIQYF
CDR3 DNA: TGTGCCAGCAGCCCGACCGGGACAGGGGCCGAGGGAAACATTCAGTACTTC

J gene: TRBJ2-7
clone size: many
D gene: TRBD1
V gene: TRBV7-2
CDR3 protein: CASSQRRDRAPYEQYF
CDR3 DNA: TGTGCCAGCAGCCAGCGCCGGGACAGGGCCCCCTACGAGCAGTACTTC

J gene: TRBJ2-3
clone size: once
D gene: TRBD1
V gene: TRBV24-1
CDR3 protein: CATSDSRTGVDTQYF
CDR3 DNA: TGTGCCACCAGTGATTCTCGGACAGGGGTGGATACGCAGTATTTT

J gene: TRBJ1-1
clone size: once
D gene: TRBD1
V gene: TRBV12-3/TRBV12-4
CDR3 protein: CASSLAQGGSTEAFF
CDR3 DNA: TGTGCCAGCAGTTTAGCCCAGGGGGGTAGCACTGAAGCTTTCTTT

J gene: TRBJ2-4
clone size: NA
D gene: NA
V gene: TRBV4-1
CDR3 protein: CTSSQEEGARNIQYF
CDR3 DNA: TGCACCAGCAGCCAAGAGGAGGGGGCCCGCAACATTCAGTACTTC

J gene: TRBJ2-5
clone size: few
D gene: NA
V gene: TRBV5-6
CDR3 protein: CASSLVAGDFQETQYF
CDR3 DNA: TGTGCCAGCAGCTTGGTGGCAGGGGATTTCCAAGAGACCCAGTACTTC

J gene: TRBJ2-5
clone size: NA
D gene: NA
V gene: TRBV6-1
CDR3 protein: CALSPGYQETQYF
CDR3 DNA: TGTGCCCTAAGCCCGGGGTACCAAGAGACCCAGTACTTC

J gene: TRBJ2-2
clone size: NA
D gene: TRBD2
V gene: TRBV2
CDR3 protein: CASRSSGRARTGELFF
CDR3 DNA: TGTGCCAGCAGGTCTAGCGGGAGGGCTCGCACCGGGGAGCTGTTTTTT

J gene: TRBJ2-7
clone size: NA
D gene: NA
V gene: TRBV7-9
CDR3 protein: CASSFVRGTGDEQYF
CDR3 DNA: TGTGCCAGCAGCTTCGTCCGAGGTACGGGGGATGAGCAGTACTTC

J gene: TRBJ2-1
clone size: few
D gene: NA
V gene: TRBV20-1
CDR3 protein: CSAREVGKSPYNEQFF
CDR3 DNA: TGCAGTGCTAGAGAGGTTGGGAAATCCCCCTACAATGAGCAGTTCTTC

J gene: TRBJ2-4
clone size: few
D gene: NA
V gene: TRBV5-1
CDR3 protein: CASSNLEGFTKNIQYF
CDR3 DNA: TGCGCCAGCAGCAATCTGGAGGGATTTACCAAAAACATTCAGTACTTC

J gene: TRBJ2-3
clone size: NA
D gene: TRBD1
V gene: TRBV5-1
CDR3 protein: CASSLRSPGQGTDTQYF
CDR3 DNA: TGCGCCAGCAGCTTGAGGTCCCCGGGACAGGGGACAGATACGCAGTATTTT

J gene: TRBJ2-3
clone size: NA
D gene: TRBD1
V gene: TRBV20-1
CDR3 protein: CSARGTGPSTDTQYF
CDR3 DNA: TGCAGTGCTAGAGGGACAGGACCGAGCACAGATACGCAGTATTTT

J gene: TRBJ1-2
clone size: few
D gene: NA
V gene: TRBV29-1
CDR3 protein: CSDRASIRGYTF
CDR3 DNA: TGCAGCGATCGGGCCTCAATAAGAGGCTACACCTTC

J gene: TRBJ2-5
clone size: NA
D gene: NA
V gene: TRBV28
CDR3 protein: CASSPGQQLYQETQYF
CDR3 DNA: TGCGCCAGCAGCCCTGGACAGCAACTGTACCAAGAGACCCAGTACTTC

J gene: TRBJ2-7
clone size: NA
D gene: TRBD1
V gene: TRBV7-9
CDR3 protein: CASSLPDLRDRDYEQYF
CDR3 DNA: TGTGCCAGCAGCTTACCAGACCTGCGGGACAGGGACTACGAGCAGTACTTC

J gene: TRBJ2-1
clone size: NA
D gene: TRBD2
V gene: TRBV7-8
CDR3 protein: CASSLGGRPKYNEQFF
CDR3 DNA: TGTGCCAGCAGCTTAGGCGGGAGGCCGAAGTACAATGAGCAGTTCTTC

J gene: TRBJ2-5
clone size: NA
D gene: TRBD1
V gene: TRBV7-2
CDR3 protein: CASSLGQGGRQETQYF
CDR3 DNA: TGTGCCAGCAGCCTAGGACAGGGGGGGCGGCAAGAGACCCAGTACTTC

J gene: TRBJ1-2
clone size: NA
D gene: NA
V gene: TRBV20-1
CDR3 protein: CSALRYRDGGYTF
CDR3 DNA: TGCAGTGCCCTCCGTTACAGGGACGGGGGCTACACCTTC